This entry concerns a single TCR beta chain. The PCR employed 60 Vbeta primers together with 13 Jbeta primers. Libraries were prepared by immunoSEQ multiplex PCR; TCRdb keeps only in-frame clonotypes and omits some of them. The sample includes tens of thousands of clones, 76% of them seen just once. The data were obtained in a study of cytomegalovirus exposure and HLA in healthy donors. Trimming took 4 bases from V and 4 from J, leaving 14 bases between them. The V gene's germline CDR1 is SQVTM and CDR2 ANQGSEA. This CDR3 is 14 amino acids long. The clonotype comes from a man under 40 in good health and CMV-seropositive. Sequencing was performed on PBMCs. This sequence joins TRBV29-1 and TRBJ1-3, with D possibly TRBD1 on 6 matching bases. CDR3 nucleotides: TGCAGCGTTGGAAATCAGGGGTTCGGAAACACCATATATTTT. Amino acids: CSVGNQGFGNTIYF.